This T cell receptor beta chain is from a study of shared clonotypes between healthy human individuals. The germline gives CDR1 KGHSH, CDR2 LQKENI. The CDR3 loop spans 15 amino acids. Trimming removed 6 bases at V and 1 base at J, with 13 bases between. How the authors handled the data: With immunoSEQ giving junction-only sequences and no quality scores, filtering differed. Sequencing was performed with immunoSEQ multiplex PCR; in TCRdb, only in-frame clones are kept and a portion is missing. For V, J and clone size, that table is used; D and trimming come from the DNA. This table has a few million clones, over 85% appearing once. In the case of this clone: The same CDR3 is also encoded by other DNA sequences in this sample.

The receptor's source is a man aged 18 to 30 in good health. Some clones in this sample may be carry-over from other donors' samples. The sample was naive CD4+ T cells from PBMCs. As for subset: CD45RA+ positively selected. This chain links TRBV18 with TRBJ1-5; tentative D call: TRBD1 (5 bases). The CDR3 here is CASSSGQASNQPQHF. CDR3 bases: TGTGCCAGCTCTTCGGGGCAGGCAAGCAATCAGCCCCAGCATTTT.